This TCR beta chain was observed in a study of radiation and T cells in renal cell carcinoma. Study findings and constraints: From baseline, blood top tumor clonotypes peaked at 2 weeks post-radiation.

This clone is a singleton in its sample. Its specificity is unknown. Time point specified: blood 4 weeks post-SBRT, at nephrectomy. The sample's treatment: 15 Gy SBRT to primary tumor, nephrectomy 4 weeks later. Profiled with immunoSEQ multiplex PCR; TCRdb holds only in-frame clones, not every one. Of 150,000 to 200,000 clones in the sample, about 87% were seen once. Trimming shortened V by 5 bases and J by 2 bases, and 11 bases separated the two germline ends. CDR3 size: 14 residues. Germline CDR1 SGHVS, CDR2 FNYEAQ. The sequence came from a woman aged 45-65 years with renal cell carcinoma. The rearrangement links TRBV7-6 to TRBJ2-3; possibly TRBD1 or TRBD2 for D (5 bases each). Specimen: blood, collected from a patient whose treatment included radiotherapy and nephrectomy. Written as DNA, the CDR3 is TGTGCCAGCAGCCCCGGGACCAACACAGATACGCAGTATTTT. It specifies CASSPGTNTDTQYF.